The rows below give T cell receptor beta chains drawn from one sample of a study of T-cell reconstitution after alpha-beta-depleted transplantation in children. TCRdb itself ran the PCR reads through MiXCR, one entry per CDR3 protein. The data contain 700,000 to 850,000 distinct CDR3 sequences, approximately 15% of them singletons. The sequences come from PBMCs, mostly from graft donor cells, collected 360 days after TCRalphabeta/CD19-depleted stem cell transplant. The receptors originated from a male patient between 5 and 17 years old who had a stem cell transplant for acute lymphoblastic leukemia, so the T cells may come from the graft donor. Each CDR3 is given without its conserved first and last residue.

J gene	V gene	CDR3 protein
TRBJ2-7	TRBV6-1	ASRRVAKLSYEQY
TRBJ1-1	TRBV6-7	ASSLDRRFMNTEAF
TRBJ2-7	TRBV6-4	ASSDDYEQY
TRBJ2-1	TRBV7-9	ASSPLGTVGTEQF
TRBJ2-7	TRBV11-2	ASSLRGMTYEQY
TRBJ1-3	TRBV29-1	SVVRQGNTIY
TRBJ1-3	TRBV5-1	ASSFGQGDSGNTIY
TRBJ2-1	TRBV12-3/TRBV12-4	ASSGGLVEVNEQF
TRBJ1-1	TRBV5-1	ASSLRAWSLLDTEAF
TRBJ2-7	TRBV5-1	ASSIAGPYEQY
TRBJ1-2	TRBV10-1	ASRPLQGGPNYGYT
TRBJ1-5	TRBV4-1	ASSQDARGGAAQPQH
TRBJ2-7	TRBV9	ASSVASGRSYEQY
TRBJ2-7	TRBV19	ASSEDYLNSYEQY
TRBJ2-5	TRBV4-1	ASSQYSREGPETQY
TRBJ2-5	TRBV10-1	ASSVGTGSLTETQY
TRBJ2-5	TRBV20-1	SATSKETQY
TRBJ2-6	TRBV7-3	ASSWDLPSGANVLT
TRBJ2-3	TRBV5-1	ASSLLPDDTDTQY
TRBJ1-1	TRBV29-1	SVEEVRSEAF
TRBJ1-6	TRBV3-1	ASSQDLPGGPLH
TRBJ2-4	TRBV5-6	ASSLGRDATRQY
TRBJ2-5	TRBV9	ASSVTPGGEETQY
TRBJ2-1	TRBV7-6	ASSSDRGSDEQF
TRBJ1-1	TRBV5-1	ASTYDRTEAF
TRBJ2-1	TRBV9	ASSPPPAYNEQF
TRBJ2-1	TRBV3-1	ASSQVWNEQF
TRBJ2-5	TRBV29-1	SVETGVRQETQY
TRBJ1-1	TRBV7-3	ASSLFRENTEAF
TRBJ2-5	TRBV2	ASCLESSTTLAGGETQY
TRBJ2-7	TRBV6-1	ASSDATGLNYEQY
TRBJ1-1	TRBV6-5	ASSYESGASPVEAF
TRBJ2-3	TRBV19	ASSIWRGTTDTQY
TRBJ2-1	TRBV5-1	ASSLGDRGSTTYNEQF
TRBJ2-1	TRBV12-3/TRBV12-4	ASSIASYNEQF
TRBJ2-1	TRBV5-1	ASSGLSGSPYNEQF
TRBJ1-2	TRBV20-1	SARGGTGPFYGYT
TRBJ2-7	TRBV5-6	ASSLGGGGVPYEQY
TRBJ2-2	TRBV5-1	ASSPPRLGGVGTGELF
TRBJ2-7	TRBV5-6	ASSLGQPVGWTYEQY
TRBJ2-5	TRBV5-6	ASSLGRRQETQY
TRBJ1-5	TRBV4-1	ASSQVAPGPNQPQH
TRBJ2-7	TRBV7-9	ASCRDRYEQY
TRBJ2-3	TRBV3-1	ASSQESSGRPYTDTQY
TRBJ2-2	TRBV19	ASNPLLGAGELF
TRBJ2-2	TRBV7-8	ASSTTGTSGLTRSGELF
TRBJ2-1	TRBV12-3/TRBV12-4	ASSPLQVTPGNEQF
TRBJ2-7	TRBV10-3	AISELEYEQY